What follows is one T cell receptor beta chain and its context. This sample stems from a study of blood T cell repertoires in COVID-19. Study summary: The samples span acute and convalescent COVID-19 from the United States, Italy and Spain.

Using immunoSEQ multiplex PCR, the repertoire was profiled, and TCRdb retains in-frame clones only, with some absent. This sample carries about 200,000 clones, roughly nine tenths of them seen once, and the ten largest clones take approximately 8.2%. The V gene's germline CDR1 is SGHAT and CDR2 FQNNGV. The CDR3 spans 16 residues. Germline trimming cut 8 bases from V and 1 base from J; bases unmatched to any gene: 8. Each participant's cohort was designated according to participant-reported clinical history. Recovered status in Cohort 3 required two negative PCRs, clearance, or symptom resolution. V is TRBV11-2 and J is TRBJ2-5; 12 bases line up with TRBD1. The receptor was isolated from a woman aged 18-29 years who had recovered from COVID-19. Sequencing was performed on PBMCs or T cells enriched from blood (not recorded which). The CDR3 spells CASRLWGQGAQETQYF. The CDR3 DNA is TGTGCCAGCCGACTATGGGGACAGGGGGCCCAAGAGACCCAGTACTTC.